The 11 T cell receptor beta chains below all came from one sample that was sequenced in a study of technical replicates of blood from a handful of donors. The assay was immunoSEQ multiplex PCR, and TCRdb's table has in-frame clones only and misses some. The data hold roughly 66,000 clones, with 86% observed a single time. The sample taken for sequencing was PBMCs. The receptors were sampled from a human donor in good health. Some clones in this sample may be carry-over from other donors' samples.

Written as DNA, the CDR3 is TGTGCCAGCAGCTTATTCAGGACTGAAGCTTTCTTT. The encoded protein is CASSLFRTEAFF. V is TRBV7-8 and J is TRBJ1-1; D remains ambiguous. This CDR3 has 12 residues. In germline, CDR1 is SGHVS, CDR2 FQNEAQ. Trimming took 2 bases from V and 5 from J, leaving 6 bases between them. Combining the CDR3 with reference TRBV7-8 and TRBJ1-1 gives the whole variable domain GAGVSQSPRYKVAKRGQDVALRCDPISGHVSLFWYQQALGQGPEFLTYFQNEAQLDKSGLPSDRFFAERPEGSVSTLKIQRTQQEDSAVYLCASSLFRTEAFFGQGTRLTVV.

The CDR3, as DNA: TGTGCCAGCAGCTTAGACAGGGATCAGCCCCAGCATTTT. This translates into CASSLDRDQPQHF. The rearrangement uses TRBV7-6 and TRBJ1-5, with a weak D call TRBD1 (6 bases). The CDR3 length is 13 residues. The V gene lost 1 base and the J gene lost 5 bases, with 6 bases spanning the gap. Germline V gives CDR1 SGHVS, CDR2 FNYEAQ.

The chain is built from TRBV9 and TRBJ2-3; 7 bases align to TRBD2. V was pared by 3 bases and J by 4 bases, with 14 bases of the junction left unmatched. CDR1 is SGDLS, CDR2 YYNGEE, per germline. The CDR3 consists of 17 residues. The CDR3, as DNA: TGTGCCAGCAGCGCGAGGCGTGGTGGGAGGGAGGCAGATACGCAGTATTTT. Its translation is CASSARRGGREADTQYF. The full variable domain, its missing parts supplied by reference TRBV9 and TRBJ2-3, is DSGVTQTPKHLITATGQRVTLRCSPRSGDLSVYWYQQSLDQGLQFLIQYYNGEERAKGNILERFSAQQFPDLHSELNLSSLELGDSALYFCASSARRGGREADTQYFGPGTRLTVL.

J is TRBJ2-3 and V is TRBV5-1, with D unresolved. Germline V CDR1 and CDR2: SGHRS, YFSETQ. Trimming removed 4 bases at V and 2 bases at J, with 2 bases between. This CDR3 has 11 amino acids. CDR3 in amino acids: CASSLTDTQYF. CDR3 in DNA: TGCGCCAGCAGCCTCACAGATACGCAGTATTTT.

In DNA, the CDR3 is TGTGCCAGCAGCTCCCTCCGATGGGCGGGAACCTACGAGCAGTACTTC. This sequence encodes CASSSLRWAGTYEQYF. The chain couples TRBV11-1 to TRBJ2-7, with D perhaps matching TRBD2 (6 bases). The V and J ends lost 4 bases and 2 bases respectively, with 18 bases between them. The V gene's germline CDR1 is SGHAT and CDR2 FQDESV (reference sequence). The CDR3 is made up of 16 amino acids.

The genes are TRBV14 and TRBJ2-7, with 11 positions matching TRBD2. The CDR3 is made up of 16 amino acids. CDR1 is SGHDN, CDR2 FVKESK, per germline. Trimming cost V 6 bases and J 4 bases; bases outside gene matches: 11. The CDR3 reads CASSPIPASGRYEQYF. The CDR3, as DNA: TGTGCCAGCAGTCCCATCCCGGCTAGCGGGAGGTACGAGCAGTACTTC.

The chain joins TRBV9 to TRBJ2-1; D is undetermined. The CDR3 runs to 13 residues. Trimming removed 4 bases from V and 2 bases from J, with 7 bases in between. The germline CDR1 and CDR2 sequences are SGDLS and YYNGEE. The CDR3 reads CASSYRPYNEQFF. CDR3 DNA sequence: TGTGCCAGCAGCTACAGACCCTACAATGAGCAGTTCTTC.

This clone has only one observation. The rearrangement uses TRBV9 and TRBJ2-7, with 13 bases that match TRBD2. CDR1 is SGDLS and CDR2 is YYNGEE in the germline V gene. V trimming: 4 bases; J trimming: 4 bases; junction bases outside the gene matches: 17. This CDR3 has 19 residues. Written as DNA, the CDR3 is TGTGCCAGCAGCCCCCGCGGGAGGGTACTAGCGGGGGGGCTATACGAGCAGTACTTC. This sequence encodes CASSPRGRVLAGGLYEQYF.

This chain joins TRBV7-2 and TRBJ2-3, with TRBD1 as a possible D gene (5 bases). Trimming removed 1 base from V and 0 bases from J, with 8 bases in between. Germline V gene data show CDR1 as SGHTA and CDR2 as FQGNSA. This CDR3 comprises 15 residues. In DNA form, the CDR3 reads TGTGCCAGCAGCTTAGTAGGACATAGCACAGATACGCAGTATTTT. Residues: CASSLVGHSTDTQYF.

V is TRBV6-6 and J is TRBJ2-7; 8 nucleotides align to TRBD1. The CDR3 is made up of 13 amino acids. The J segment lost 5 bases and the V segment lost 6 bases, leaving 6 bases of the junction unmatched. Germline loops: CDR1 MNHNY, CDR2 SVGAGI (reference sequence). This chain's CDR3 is CASSSDRGHEQYF. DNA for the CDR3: TGTGCCAGCAGCAGCGACAGGGGCCACGAGCAGTACTTC.

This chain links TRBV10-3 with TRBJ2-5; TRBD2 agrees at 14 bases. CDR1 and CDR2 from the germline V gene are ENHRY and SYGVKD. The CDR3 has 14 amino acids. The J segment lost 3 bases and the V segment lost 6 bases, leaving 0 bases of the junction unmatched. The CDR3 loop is CAIRTSGGEETQYF. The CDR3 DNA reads TGTGCCATCAGGACTAGCGGGGGGGAAGAGACCCAGTACTTC.